Below are 9 T cell receptor beta chains sequenced from a single sample in a study of T cells in Graves' hyperthyroidism and ophthalmopathy. Amplified TCR beta CDR3 regions came from RNA transcripts. Researchers ran a first-round RT-PCR on the TCR CDR3 using the HTBI primer set. TCRdb re-called the multiplex PCR reads with MiXCR, one entry per CDR3 protein. The sample includes around 250,000 distinct CDR3 sequences, about 15% of them seen just once. Sequenced material: blood. The receptors here all came from a woman aged 35 to 49 with Graves' hyperthyroidism that later progressed to Graves' ophthalmopathy.

This clonotype was detected ten times or more. V gene TRBV20-1 combines with J gene TRBJ2-5, with D uncertain. CDR3 length: 12 amino acids. The V and J ends lost 1 base and 5 bases respectively, with 8 bases between them. Germline CDR1 is DFQATT and CDR2 is SNEGSKA (reference sequence). Here the CDR3 DNA reads TGCAGTGCTAGAGGAACTTATGAGACCCAGTACTTC. Translating it yields CSARGTYETQYF.

The rearrangement uses TRBV18 and TRBJ2-1, with 11 positions matching TRBD2. After removal of 3 bases from V and 6 bases from J, the junction contained 1 base not matched to a gene. The germline V gene has CDR1 KGHSH and CDR2 LQKENI. The CDR3 runs 14 residues. The CDR3 sequence: CASSPTSGTNEQFF. DNA for the CDR3: TGTGCCAGCTCACCGACTAGCGGGACCAATGAGCAGTTCTTC. Full variable domain (remainder filled in from reference TRBV18 and TRBJ2-1): NAGVMQNPRHLVRRRGQEARLRCSPMKGHSHVYWYRQLPEEGLKFMVYLQKENIIDESGMPKERFSAEFPKEGPSILRIQQVVRGDSAAYFCASSPTSGTNEQFFGPGTRLTVL.

This clonotype came up many times. The chain uses TRBV7-2 and TRBJ2-3; D not resolved. There are 15 residues in the CDR3. V lost 5 bases and J 0 bases, leaving 12 bases between the germline ends. Germline V gene data show CDR1 as SGHTA and CDR2 as FQGNSA. The CDR3 DNA reads as TGTGCCAGCAGCCGTTCCCCAACCAGCACAGATACGCAGTATTTT. Protein product: CASSRSPTSTDTQYF. The whole variable domain, filled in from reference TRBV7-2 and TRBJ2-3, reads GAGVSQSPSNKVTEKGKDVELRCDPISGHTALYWYRQSLGQGLEFLIYFQGNSAPDKSGLPSDRFSAERTGGSVSTLTIQRTQQEDSAVYLCASSRSPTSTDTQYFGPGTRLTVL.

This clonotype appeared many times. The chain is built from TRBV6-1 and TRBJ1-5; D possibly corresponds to TRBD1 (5 bases). The CDR3 sequence is 13 residues long. V was clipped by 6 bases and J by 4 bases, with 10 bases between them. Per germline, CDR1 MNHNS and CDR2 SASEGT. CDR3 region: CASRQDANQPQHF. CDR3 bases: TGTGCCAGCAGACAGGATGCAAATCAGCCCCAGCATTTT.

The sample holds a few counts of this clonotype. The gene calls are TRBV9 and TRBJ2-3, with 9 bases lining up with TRBD2. The CDR3 spans 17 residues. J gave up 0 bases and V 2 bases, and 7 bases lay outside the gene matches. Germline V lookup: CDR1 SGDLS, CDR2 YYNGEE. DNA for the CDR3: TGTGCCAGCAGCGTTTGGGGACTAGCTGGGAGCACAGATACGCAGTATTTT. It codes for CASSVWGLAGSTDTQYF.

This clonotype has at least ten counts. The chain recombines TRBV5-1 with TRBJ2-7; 7 bases line up with TRBD1. The CDR3 consists of 15 residues. Germline CDR1 and CDR2: SGHRS and YFSETQ. Trimming took 4 bases from V and 0 from J; bases not matched to a gene: 7. CDR3 nucleotides: TGCGCCAGCAGCCTTTGGGACAGCCGCTCCTACGAGCAGTACTTC. This encodes CASSLWDSRSYEQYF.

This clonotype came up many times. J is TRBJ2-2 and V is TRBV6-1; 7 bases agree with TRBD2. Germline CDR1 MNHNS, CDR2 SASEGT. The ends lost 7 bases at V and 6 bases at J; junction bases unmatched: 17. The CDR3 covers 17 residues. In DNA form, the CDR3 reads TGTGCCAGCACTATCTCCCACGGACTAGAGCAGGCCGGGGAGCTGTTTTTT. Protein: CASTISHGLEQAGELFF.

This clonotype showed up many times. The rearrangement uses TRBV20-1 and TRBJ2-5; TRBD2 agrees at 14 bases. Germline CDR1 reads DFQATT; CDR2 reads SNEGSKA (reference sequence). The CDR3 is made up of 17 amino acids. The V gene end was trimmed by 0 bases and the J gene end by 5 bases; junction bases not matched to a gene: 8. CDR3 amino acids: CSARDRRLAGGPETQYF. The CDR3 coding sequence is TGCAGTGCTAGAGATCGGCGACTAGCGGGAGGGCCGGAGACCCAGTACTTC.

The table lists this clonotype with a few counts. A much larger clone lies a single base off, so this may be a read error. The chain carries TRBV18 and TRBJ2-3; 7 bases map to TRBD2. The CDR3 is made up of 15 amino acids. Trimming at V came to 3 bases and at J to 6 bases, leaving 9 bases not matched to a gene. Germline-derived CDR1 and CDR2 are KGHSH and LQKENI. The CDR3 coding sequence is TGTGCCAGCTCACCGTCGACTGGCGGGAGTGATACGCAGTATTTT. Translation gives CASSPSTGGSDTQYF.